A single sample gave rise to the 19 T cell receptor beta chains below, sequenced in a study of patients and donors after allogeneic stem cell transplantation. TCRdb analysed the RT-PCR reads with MiXCR anew, one entry per CDR3 protein. The sample lists under 200,000 distinct CDR3 sequences, approximately 31% occurring once. The source material was blood, either unsorted or a sorted T cell fraction (not recorded which). These receptors originate from a human donor who was either an allogeneic HSCT recipient or a stem cell or donor lymphocyte infusion donor (not recorded which). It is not recorded whose cells these are; they may come from a transplant donor.

The V call is TRBV28, the J call TRBJ1-4; TRBD1 aligns across 8 bases. This CDR3 spans 17 amino acids. CDR1 and CDR2 from the germline V gene are MDHEN and SYDVKM. The V gene end was trimmed by 6 bases and the J gene end by 1 base; junction bases not matched to a gene: 10. The CDR3 coding sequence is TGTGCCAGCAGCCATCCGGGACAGGTGGAAACTAATGAAAAACTGTTTTTT. Its translation is CASSHPGQVETNEKLFF.

This clonotype was found many times. The rearrangement joins TRBV7-2 to TRBJ2-3, with 7 bases aligning to TRBD2. J gave up 4 bases and V 3 bases, and 10 bases lay outside the gene matches. CDR1 is SGHTA, CDR2 FQGNSA, per germline. This CDR3 region has 16 residues. CDR3 loop: CASSFKGGPSADTQYF. For the CDR3, the DNA is TGTGCCAGCAGCTTTAAGGGAGGGCCATCCGCAGATACGCAGTATTTT.

V gene TRBV7-6 combines with J gene TRBJ2-7; 7 bases map to TRBD1. Trimming removed 4 bases from V and 3 bases from J; junction bases left unmatched: 3. Looked up from germline, CDR1 is SGHVS and CDR2 is FNYEAQ. The CDR3 has 13 residues. The CDR3 is CASSSRTGYEQYF. The CDR3 coding sequence is TGTGCCAGCAGCTCTAGGACAGGCTACGAGCAGTACTTC. The entire variable domain, with the rest obtained from reference TRBV7-6 and TRBJ2-7, is as follows: GAGVSQSPRYKVTKRGQDVALRCDPISGHVSLYWYRQALGQGPEFLTYFNYEAQQDKSGLPNDRFSAERPEGSISTLTIQRTEQRDSAMYRCASSSRTGYEQYFGPGTRLTVT.

This chain uses TRBV4-1 with TRBJ2-3; D gene ambiguous. Trimming removed 0 bases from V and 4 bases from J, with 2 bases in between. The length of the CDR3 is 12 residues. In germline, CDR1 is MGHRA, CDR2 YSYEKL. The CDR3 is CASSQEADTQYF. The CDR3 DNA reads as TGCGCCAGCAGCCAAGAGGCAGATACGCAGTATTTT.

This clonotype was seen a handful of times. This sequence joins TRBV29-1 and TRBJ2-4, with TRBD1 matching over 7 bases. V was clipped by 7 bases and J by 9 bases; unmatched bases: 6. Germline loops: CDR1 SQVTM, CDR2 ANQGSEA. CDR3 length: 11 amino acids. CDR3 protein: CSGRQGGIQYF. CDR3 nucleotide sequence: TGCAGCGGGAGACAGGGCGGCATTCAGTACTTC.

The sample holds a few counts of this clonotype. The chain links TRBV20-1 to TRBJ1-2, with D unclear. The length of the CDR3 is 10 residues. In germline, CDR1 is DFQATT, CDR2 SNEGSKA (reference sequence). The V end lost 5 bases, the J end lost 8 bases, and 9 bases lay between the germline ends. The CDR3 DNA reads as TGCAGTGCTTCCCCGGGAGGCTACACCTTC. This codes for CSASPGGYTF.

The J gene is TRBJ1-5, the V gene TRBV12-5; D is possibly TRBD1 (5 bases). Looked up from germline, CDR1 is LGHNT and CDR2 is FRNRAP. Deletions cut 4 bases from V and 0 bases from J, with 13 bases between. The CDR3 extends over 16 amino acids. The DNA of the CDR3 is TGTGCTAGTGGTTCCGGGACGTCCTATAGCAATCAGCCCCAGCATTTT. It yields the protein CASGSGTSYSNQPQHF.

The gene calls are TRBV3-1 and TRBJ1-2; 8 bases match TRBD1. Trimming took 4 bases from V and 8 from J; bases not matched to a gene: 6. Germline values: CDR1 LGHDT, CDR2 YNNKEL (reference sequence). This CDR3 has 13 residues. The CDR3 sequence: CASSPGQGGGYTF. Here the CDR3 DNA reads TGTGCCAGCAGCCCCGGACAGGGAGGAGGCTACACCTTC.

This sequence joins TRBV4-2 and TRBJ1-5; D remains ambiguous. Trimming took 5 bases from V and 2 from J, leaving 10 bases between them. CDR3 size: 14 residues. Per germline, CDR1 LGHNA and CDR2 YNFKEQ. CDR3 sequence: CASSSWNGNQPQHF. In DNA form, the CDR3 reads TGTGCCAGCAGCTCCTGGAACGGCAATCAGCCCCAGCATTTT.

This clonotype has just one count. The CDR3 nucleotides read TGCGCCAGCAGAAAGGACGGTTTCTCCTACAATGAGCAGTTCTTC. This codes for CASRKDGFSYNEQFF. The chain links TRBV5-1 to TRBJ2-1; D is unclear. The CDR3 runs to 15 residues. The ends were cut back, 5 bases at V and 0 bases at J, with 12 bases in the middle. From germline, CDR1 is SGHRS and CDR2 YFSETQ.

This chain connects TRBV15 to TRBJ1-3; D remains unclear. V lost 7 bases, J lost 0 bases, and 16 bases lay in between. Germline V lookup: CDR1 LNHNV, CDR2 YYDKDF (reference sequence). This CDR3 has 16 residues. CDR3: CATTEAKTISGNTIYF. The DNA of the CDR3 is TGTGCCACCACGGAAGCCAAGACTATCTCTGGAAACACCATATATTTT.

This CDR3 is CASSSPGQGLAEAFF. CDR3 coding DNA: TGTGCCAGCAGTTCCCCGGGACAGGGCCTGGCTGAAGCTTTCTTT. The V call is TRBV12-3 or TRBV12-4, the J call TRBJ1-1; 9 bases agree with TRBD1. Trimming took 4 bases from V and 6 from J; bases not matched to a gene: 9. This CDR3 has 15 amino acids.

CDR3 sequence reads: CASSYVGSTLRFGSPLHF. DNA for the CDR3: TGTGCCAGCAGTTACGTGGGCTCAACTCTCCGGTTTGGTTCACCCCTCCACTTT. The chain links TRBV6-5 to TRBJ1-6; D ambiguous. V was cut by 2 bases and J by 9 bases, with 23 bases left in between. This CDR3 spans 18 amino acids. Germline CDR1 is MNHEY and CDR2 is SVGAGI.

The chain recombines TRBV18 with TRBJ2-6; the D gene is possibly TRBD1 (6 bases). Trimming pared 3 bases from V and 2 bases from J, leaving 14 bases between. This CDR3 has 17 amino acids. From germline, CDR1 is KGHSH and CDR2 LQKENI. The CDR3 is CASSPYRVGPGANVLTF. The CDR3 nucleotides read TGTGCCAGCTCACCCTACAGGGTTGGACCTGGGGCCAACGTCCTGACTTTC. Based on the CDR3 plus reference TRBV18 and TRBJ2-6, the full variable domain is NAGVMQNPRHLVRRRGQEARLRCSPMKGHSHVYWYRQLPEEGLKFMVYLQKENIIDESGMPKERFSAEFPKEGPSILRIQQVVRGDSAAYFCASSPYRVGPGANVLTFGAGSRLTVL.

This rearrangement joins TRBV4-2 to TRBJ2-7; 7 bases match TRBD1. This CDR3 comprises 13 residues. The ends lost 2 bases at V and 5 bases at J; junction bases unmatched: 3. Germline CDR1 reads LGHNA; CDR2 reads YNFKEQ. CDR3 bases: TGTGCCAGCAGCCAACGAGGACAGGACGAGCAGTACTTC. Residues: CASSQRGQDEQYF.

The rearrangement uses TRBV4-1 and TRBJ2-1; 8 nucleotides align to TRBD2. The CDR3 has 16 residues. Germline CDR1 and CDR2: MGHRA and YSYEKL. Germline trimming cut 0 bases from V and 2 bases from J; bases unmatched to any gene: 3. CDR3 region: CASSQDTREAYNEQFF. DNA of the CDR3: TGCGCCAGCAGCCAAGATACGCGGGAGGCCTACAATGAGCAGTTCTTC.

This clonotype was detected only a few times. The chain has TRBV7-2 and TRBJ2-1; 11 bases line up with TRBD2. The CDR3 is 16 residues long. V lost 5 bases, J lost 8 bases, and 11 bases stayed unmatched. The germline V gene has CDR1 SGHTA and CDR2 FQGNSA. The DNA of the CDR3 is TGTGCCAGCAGCGTGGTCACTAGCGGGAGTTTCTATGAGCAGTTCTTC. This sequence encodes CASSVVTSGSFYEQFF.

The chain links TRBV24-1 to TRBJ1-1, with D possibly TRBD1 on 5 matching bases. Germline assignment: CDR1 KGHDR and CDR2 SFDVKD. This CDR3 has 13 amino acids. Deletions cut 2 bases from V and 11 bases from J, with 14 bases between. CDR3 residues: CATSDSGFERAFF. In DNA form, the CDR3 reads TGTGCCACCAGTGATTCAGGGTTCGAGCGGGCTTTCTTT.

The rearrangement uses TRBV20-1 and TRBJ2-7, with TRBD1 matching 10 bases. From germline, CDR1 is DFQATT and CDR2 SNEGSKA (reference sequence). The CDR3 runs to 15 residues. The CDR3 DNA follows: TGCAATGGGATATACGGGACAGGGGACCTCTACGAGCAGTACTTC. This codes for CNGIYGTGDLYEQYF.